Listed below are T cell receptor beta chains from one sample, sequenced in a study of T cell changes during pregnancy in multiple sclerosis. Repertoires were generated with immunoSEQ multiplex PCR, while TCRdb's copy carries only in-frame clones and drops some. Here the sample spans around 50,000 clones, 90% to 95% being singletons. Specimen: CD8+ T cells from peripheral blood mononuclear cells, collected in the first trimester of pregnancy. These receptors all stem from a female donor with multiple sclerosis, enrolled in a pregnancy study. Each CDR3 is given with its conserved first and last residue. The D gene is left open where the match is weak. Part of the rows lack a size; the others show once, few, many or a class for expanded clones.

J gene	clone size	D gene	V gene	CDR3 DNA	CDR3 protein
TRBJ2-7	.	.	TRBV7-9	TGTGCCAGCAGCCCTCGACAGAGCTCCTACGAGCAGTACTTC	CASSPRQSSYEQYF
TRBJ2-6	.	.	TRBV5-5	TGTGCCACCCGGGACACGGACCTTTGGGGGGCCAACGTCCTGACTTTC	CATRDTDLWGANVLTF
TRBJ2-3	.	.	TRBV27	TGTGCCAGCAGTAGGCGGACAGATACGCAGTATTTT	CASSRRTDTQYF
TRBJ2-1	.	.	TRBV19	TGTGCCAGTAGTATAACCGGGAGAAGTAGGAATGAGCAGTTCTTC	CASSITGRSRNEQFF
TRBJ1-1	once	.	TRBV2	TGTGCCAGCTGGAGTAGTATGGACTTCAACCCCAACATTAAGGTCGTCGAGGAGGCTTTCTTT	CASWSSMDFNPNIKVVEEAFF
TRBJ2-5	.	.	TRBV6-5	TGTGCCAGCAGCAGTATCGGACTGGAAGAGACCCAGTACTTC	CASSSIGLEETQYF
TRBJ2-2	once	.	TRBV7-9	TGTGCCAGCAGCTCATCCTTCCTCCGGGACACCAACACCGGGGAGCTGTTTTTT	CASSSSFLRDTNTGELFF
TRBJ2-1	.	TRBD2	TRBV14	TGTGCCAGCAGCCAAGATCTAGGTCTAGCGGGGCTCGGGGATGAGCAGTTCTTC	CASSQDLGLAGLGDEQFF
TRBJ2-3	.	TRBD1	TRBV7-3	TGTGCCAGCAGCTTAATAGACAGGGCTGCTGGGGCGGATACGCAGTATTTT	CASSLIDRAAGADTQYF
TRBJ1-2	.	TRBD1	TRBV9	TGTGCCAGCAGCGCCGAAAGGGGACAGGTGGTATTC	CASSAERGQVVF
TRBJ1-1	.	TRBD1	TRBV6-5	TGTGCCAGCAGTTGGCAGGGGGGCACTGAAGCTTTCTTT	CASSWQGGTEAFF
TRBJ2-5	.	.	TRBV29-1	TGCAGCGTTTCGGAAGAGACCCAGTACTTC	CSVSEETQYF
TRBJ1-2	.	.	TRBV6-1	TGTGCCACGCTACAGGGTGACGGCTACACCTTC	CATLQGDGYTF